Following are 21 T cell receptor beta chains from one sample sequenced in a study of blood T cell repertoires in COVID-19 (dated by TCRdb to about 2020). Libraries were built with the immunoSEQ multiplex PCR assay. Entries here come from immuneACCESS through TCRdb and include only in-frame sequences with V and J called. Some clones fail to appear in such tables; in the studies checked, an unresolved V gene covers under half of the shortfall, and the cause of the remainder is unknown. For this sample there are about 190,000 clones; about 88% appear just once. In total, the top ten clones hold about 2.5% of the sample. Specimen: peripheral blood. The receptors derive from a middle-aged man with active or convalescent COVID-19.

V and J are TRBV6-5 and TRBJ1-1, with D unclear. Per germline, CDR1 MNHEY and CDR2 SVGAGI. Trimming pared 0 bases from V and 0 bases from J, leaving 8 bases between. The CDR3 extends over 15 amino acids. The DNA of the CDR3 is TGTGCCAGCAGTTACTCGGAGGGTATGAACACTGAAGCTTTCTTT. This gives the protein CASSYSEGMNTEAFF.

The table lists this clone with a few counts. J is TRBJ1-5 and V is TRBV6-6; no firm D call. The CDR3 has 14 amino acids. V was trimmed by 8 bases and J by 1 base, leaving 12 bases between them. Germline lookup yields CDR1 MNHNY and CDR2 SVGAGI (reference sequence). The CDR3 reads CASHRSGSNQPQHF. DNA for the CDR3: TGTGCCAGCCACAGATCTGGGAGCAATCAGCCCCAGCATTTT.

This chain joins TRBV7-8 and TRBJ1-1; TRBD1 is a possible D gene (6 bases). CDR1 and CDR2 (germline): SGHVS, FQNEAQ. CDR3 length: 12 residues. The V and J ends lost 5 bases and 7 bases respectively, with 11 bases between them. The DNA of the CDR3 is TGTGCCAGCAGCACTAGGGGGAGTGAAGCTTTCTTT. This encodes CASSTRGSEAFF.

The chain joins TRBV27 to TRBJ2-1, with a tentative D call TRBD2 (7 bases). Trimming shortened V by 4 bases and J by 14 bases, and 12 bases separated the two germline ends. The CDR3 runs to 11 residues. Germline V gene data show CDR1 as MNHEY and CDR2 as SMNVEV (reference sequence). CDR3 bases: TGTGCCAGCAGTTCTACAGGGAGGGAGTTCTTC. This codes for CASSSTGREFF.

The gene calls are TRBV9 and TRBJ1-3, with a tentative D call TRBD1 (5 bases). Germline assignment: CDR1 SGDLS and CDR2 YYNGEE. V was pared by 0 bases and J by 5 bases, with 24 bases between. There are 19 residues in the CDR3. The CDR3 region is CASSVVVLKRHRSRNTIYF. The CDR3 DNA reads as TGTGCCAGCAGCGTAGTGGTCCTAAAGAGACACAGGTCTCGAAACACCATATATTTT.

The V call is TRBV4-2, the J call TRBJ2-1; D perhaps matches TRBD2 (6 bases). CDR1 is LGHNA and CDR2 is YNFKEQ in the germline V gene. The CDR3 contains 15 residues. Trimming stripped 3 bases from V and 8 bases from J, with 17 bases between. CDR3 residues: CASSQGGRNLYEQFF. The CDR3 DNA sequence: TGTGCCAGCAGCCAGGGGGGACGGAATTTGTATGAGCAGTTCTTC.

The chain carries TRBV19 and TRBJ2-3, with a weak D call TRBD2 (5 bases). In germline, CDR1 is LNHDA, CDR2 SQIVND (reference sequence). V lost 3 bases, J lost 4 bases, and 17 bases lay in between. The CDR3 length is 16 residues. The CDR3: CASSMVGSSIADTQYF. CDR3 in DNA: TGTGCCAGTAGTATGGTTGGGTCTAGCATAGCAGATACGCAGTATTTT.

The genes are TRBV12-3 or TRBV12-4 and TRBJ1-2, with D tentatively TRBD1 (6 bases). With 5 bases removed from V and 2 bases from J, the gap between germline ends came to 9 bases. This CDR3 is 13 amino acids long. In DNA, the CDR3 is TGTGCCAGCAGTCCGCAGGGGAACTATGGCTACACCTTC. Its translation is CASSPQGNYGYTF.

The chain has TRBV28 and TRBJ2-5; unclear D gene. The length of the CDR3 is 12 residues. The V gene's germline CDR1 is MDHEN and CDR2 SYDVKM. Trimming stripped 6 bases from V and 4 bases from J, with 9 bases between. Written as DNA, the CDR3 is TGTGCCAGCAGATCCCAGATAGAGACCCAGTACTTC. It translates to CASRSQIETQYF.

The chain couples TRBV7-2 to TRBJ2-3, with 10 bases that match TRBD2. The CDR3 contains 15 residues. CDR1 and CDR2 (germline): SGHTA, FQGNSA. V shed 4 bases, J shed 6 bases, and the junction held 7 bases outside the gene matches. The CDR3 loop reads CASSYWTSGRDTQYF. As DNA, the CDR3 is TGTGCCAGCAGCTATTGGACTAGCGGAAGGGATACGCAGTATTTT.

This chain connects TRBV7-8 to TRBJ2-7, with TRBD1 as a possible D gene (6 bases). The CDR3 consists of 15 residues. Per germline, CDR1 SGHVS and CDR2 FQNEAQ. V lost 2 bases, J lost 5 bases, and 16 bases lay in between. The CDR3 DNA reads TGTGCCAGCAGCTTACAGGGGAACGTGGGAGACGAGCAGTACTTC. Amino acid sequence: CASSLQGNVGDEQYF.

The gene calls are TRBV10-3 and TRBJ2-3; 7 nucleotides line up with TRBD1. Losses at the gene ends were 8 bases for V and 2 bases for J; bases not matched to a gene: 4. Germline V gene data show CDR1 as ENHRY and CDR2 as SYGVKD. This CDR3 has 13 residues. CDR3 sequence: CAIGGQTTDTQYF. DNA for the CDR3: TGTGCCATCGGGGGACAGACCACAGATACGCAGTATTTT.

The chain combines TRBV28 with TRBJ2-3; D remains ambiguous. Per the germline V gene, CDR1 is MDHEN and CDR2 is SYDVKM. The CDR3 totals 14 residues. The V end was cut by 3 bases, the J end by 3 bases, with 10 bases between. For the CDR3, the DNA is TGTGCCAGCAGTTTTAGTACTTTGACAGATACGCAGTATTTT. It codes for CASSFSTLTDTQYF. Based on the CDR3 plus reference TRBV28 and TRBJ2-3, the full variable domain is DVKVTQSSRYLVKRTGEKVFLECVQDMDHENMFWYRQDPGLGLRLIYFSYDVKMKEKGDIPEGYSVSREKKERFSLILESASTNQTSMYLCASSFSTLTDTQYFGPGTRLTVL.

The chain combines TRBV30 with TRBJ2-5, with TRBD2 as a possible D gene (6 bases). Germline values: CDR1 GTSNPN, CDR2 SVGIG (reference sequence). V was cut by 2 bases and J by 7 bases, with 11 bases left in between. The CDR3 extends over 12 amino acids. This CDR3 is CAWSPGTGTQYF. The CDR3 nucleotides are TGTGCCTGGAGTCCCGGGACTGGGACCCAGTACTTC. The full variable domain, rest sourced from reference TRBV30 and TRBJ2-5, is SQTIHQWPATLVQPVGSPLSLECTVEGTSNPNLYWYRQAAGRGLQLLFYSVGIGQISSEVPQNLSASRPQDRQFILSSKKLLLSDSGFYLCAWSPGTGTQYFGPGTRLLVL.

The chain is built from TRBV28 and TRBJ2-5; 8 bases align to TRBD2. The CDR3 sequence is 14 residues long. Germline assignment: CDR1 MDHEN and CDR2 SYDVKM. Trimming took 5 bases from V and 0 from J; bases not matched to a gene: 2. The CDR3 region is CASSSGGDQETQYF. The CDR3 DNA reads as TGTGCCAGCAGTAGCGGGGGAGACCAAGAGACCCAGTACTTC.

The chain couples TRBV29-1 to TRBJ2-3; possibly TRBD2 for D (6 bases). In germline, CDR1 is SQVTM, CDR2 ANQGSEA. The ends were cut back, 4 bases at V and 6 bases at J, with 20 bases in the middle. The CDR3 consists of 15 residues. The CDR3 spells CSVVPWTEAGDTQYF. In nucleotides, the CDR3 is TGCAGCGTTGTCCCTTGGACGGAGGCGGGGGATACGCAGTATTTT.

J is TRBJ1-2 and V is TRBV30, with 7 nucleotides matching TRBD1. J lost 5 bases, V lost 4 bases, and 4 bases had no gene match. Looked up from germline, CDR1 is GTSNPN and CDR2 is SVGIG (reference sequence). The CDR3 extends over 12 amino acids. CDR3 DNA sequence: TGTGCCTGGATGGGACAGAGTTATGGCTACACCTTC. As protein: CAWMGQSYGYTF. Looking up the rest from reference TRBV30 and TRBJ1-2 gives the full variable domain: SQTIHQWPATLVQPVGSPLSLECTVEGTSNPNLYWYRQAAGRGLQLLFYSVGIGQISSEVPQNLSASRPQDRQFILSSKKLLLSDSGFYLCAWMGQSYGYTFGSGTRLTVV.

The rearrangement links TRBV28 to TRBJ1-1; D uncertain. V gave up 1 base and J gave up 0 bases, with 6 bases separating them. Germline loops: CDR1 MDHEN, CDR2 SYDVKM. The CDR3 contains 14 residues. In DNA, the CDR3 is TGTGCCAGCAGTTTATACCCGGTGAACACTGAAGCTTTCTTT. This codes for CASSLYPVNTEAFF.

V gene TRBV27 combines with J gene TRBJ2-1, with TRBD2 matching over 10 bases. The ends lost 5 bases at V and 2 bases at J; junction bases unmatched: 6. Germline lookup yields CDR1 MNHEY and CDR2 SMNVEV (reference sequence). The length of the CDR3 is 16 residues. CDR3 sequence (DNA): TGTGCCAGCAGTCCTCTAGCGGGGGACGCCTACAATGAGCAGTTCTTC. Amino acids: CASSPLAGDAYNEQFF.

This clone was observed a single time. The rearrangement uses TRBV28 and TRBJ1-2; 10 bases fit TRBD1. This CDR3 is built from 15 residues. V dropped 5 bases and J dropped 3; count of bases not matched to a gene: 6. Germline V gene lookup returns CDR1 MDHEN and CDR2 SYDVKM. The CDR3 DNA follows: TGTGCCAGCAGTGGGACAGGGGAATCGGACTATGGCTACACCTTC. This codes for CASSGTGESDYGYTF.

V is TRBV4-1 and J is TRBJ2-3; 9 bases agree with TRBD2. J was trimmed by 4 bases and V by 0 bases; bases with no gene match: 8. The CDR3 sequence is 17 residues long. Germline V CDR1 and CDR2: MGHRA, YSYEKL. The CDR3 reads CASSQDGVAGVSDTQYF. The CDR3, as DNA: TGCGCCAGCAGCCAAGATGGGGTAGCGGGGGTTTCAGATACGCAGTATTTT.